These 17 T cell receptor beta chains came from one sample sequenced in a study of Graves' ophthalmopathy and Graves' hyperthyroidism. Amplification targeted the TCR beta CDR3 regions, with RNA transcripts as the source material. The first round was an RT-PCR with HTBI primers, and the second round was a multiplex PCR. TCRdb recomputed calls from the multiplex PCR reads with MiXCR, one row per CDR3 protein. This table holds about 700,000 distinct CDR3 sequences, about two fifths found once. The specimen sequenced was peripheral blood. The receptors shown here come from an adult man with Graves' ophthalmopathy.

This sequence joins TRBV10-2 and TRBJ1-1, with no clear D. CDR1 and CDR2 from the germline V gene are WSHSY and SAAADI. The CDR3 covers 13 residues. The V end lost 6 bases, the J end lost 4 bases, and 12 bases lay between the germline ends. The CDR3 sequence: CASSLRLGTEAFF. The CDR3 DNA follows: TGCGCCAGCAGCCTACGACTGGGCACTGAAGCTTTCTTT.

This clonotype was counted at least ten times. An end of the junction differs from the germline gene, which may be a read error. The chain is built from TRBV10-3 and TRBJ1-6; 7 nucleotides align to TRBD1. The CDR3 is made up of 19 amino acids. Germline values: CDR1 ENHRY, CDR2 SYGVKD. CDR3 bases: TGTGCCAGCAGTCACCGGGACAGCTTTTCACTGGGGCAGGGATCACCCCTCCACTTT. Protein product: CASSHRDSFSLGQGSPLHF.

This clonotype was observed at least ten times. CDR3 nucleotides: TGTGCCAGCAGATCAGGCACAGGGGATAACTATGGCTACACCTTC. It specifies CASRSGTGDNYGYTF. This sequence joins TRBV6-1 and TRBJ1-2; 7 bases agree with TRBD1. Germline CDR1 is MNHNS and CDR2 is SASEGT. With 6 bases clipped from V and 1 base from J, the junction kept 8 bases outside the gene matches. The CDR3 spans 15 residues.

Ten or more counts support this clonotype. The V call is TRBV9, the J call TRBJ2-7; 12 bases are a match to TRBD2. The trim removed 0 bases at V and 5 bases at J, leaving 3 bases unmatched. CDR1 is SGDLS, CDR2 YYNGEE, per germline. The CDR3 loop spans 15 amino acids. The CDR3: CASSVEASGRDEQYF. CDR3 sequence (DNA): TGTGCCAGCAGCGTAGAGGCTAGCGGGAGGGACGAGCAGTACTTC.

This clonotype came up many times. The V and J genes are TRBV13 and TRBJ2-6; weak D call: TRBD1 (5 bases). Germline V gene sequence: CDR1 PRHDT, CDR2 FYEKMQ (reference sequence). The CDR3 totals 17 residues. Trimming removed 5 bases from V and 1 base from J, with 15 bases in between. The CDR3, as DNA: TGTGCCAGCAGCGTGACAGTAACCCGGTCTGGGGCCAACGTCCTGACTTTC. Translating it yields CASSVTVTRSGANVLTF.

This clonotype showed up many times. This chain uses TRBV7-8 with TRBJ1-1, with TRBD1 matching over 8 bases. The trim removed 4 bases at V and 2 bases at J, leaving 6 bases unmatched. The CDR3 runs to 15 residues. Germline CDR1 SGHVS, CDR2 FQNEAQ. CDR3 sequence: CASSSSGQGNTEAFF. The DNA of the CDR3 is TGTGCCAGCAGCTCGAGCGGACAGGGCAACACTGAAGCTTTCTTT.

Ten or more counts support this clonotype. This chain uses TRBV5-1 with TRBJ2-7; TRBD1 aligns across 10 bases. CDR3 length: 15 amino acids. Germline V gives CDR1 SGHRS, CDR2 YFSETQ. Unmatched junction bases numbered 6, after V lost 3 bases and J lost 3 bases. CDR3 DNA: TGCGCCAGCAGCTGGAGGACAGGGGGAGTCTACGAGCAGTACTTC. It is translated as CASSWRTGGVYEQYF.

This clonotype was recorded many times. The V gene is TRBV12-3 or TRBV12-4, the J gene TRBJ2-5; D may be TRBD2 (5 bases). V was shortened by 2 bases and J by 4 bases, with 11 bases between the two germline ends. The CDR3 has 14 amino acids. CDR3 in DNA: TGTGCCAGCAGTTTATTCGGGGTGGGAGAGACCCAGTACTTC. Protein sequence: CASSLFGVGETQYF.

This chain links TRBV28 with TRBJ2-2; D perhaps matches TRBD2 (5 bases). Germline CDR1 reads MDHEN; CDR2 reads SYDVKM. The CDR3 length is 14 residues. Trimming pared 9 bases from V and 6 bases from J, leaving 17 bases between. The DNA of the CDR3 is TGTGCCAGTTCGGACTCTAATAGCCCCGGGGAGCTGTTTTTT. The encoded protein is CASSDSNSPGELFF.

The J gene is TRBJ2-2, the V gene TRBV15, with D unclear. The V end was cut by 1 base, the J end by 8 bases, with 14 bases between. The CDR3 consists of 15 residues. From germline, CDR1 is LNHNV and CDR2 YYDKDF (reference sequence). CDR3 loop: CATSRGKDGSGELFF. The CDR3, as DNA: TGTGCCACCAGCAGAGGGAAGGACGGCTCTGGGGAGCTGTTTTTT.

This clonotype was counted a few times. The rearrangement joins TRBV29-1 to TRBJ2-3; no definite D call. Trimming stripped 1 base from V and 0 bases from J, with 8 bases between. Germline V gene sequence: CDR1 SQVTM, CDR2 ANQGSEA. The CDR3 loop spans 14 amino acids. The CDR3 nucleotides read TGCAGCGTTGAAGGCCCTAGTAGCACAGATACGCAGTATTTT. Amino acids: CSVEGPSSTDTQYF.

The CDR3 nucleotides read TGTGCCAGCAGTTCCCCCCACGGACAGGGGTCCTACGAGCAGTACTTC. Translation: CASSSPHGQGSYEQYF. This chain connects TRBV19 to TRBJ2-7; 9 bases align to TRBD1. The CDR3 is 16 residues long. The ends lost 9 bases at V and 1 base at J; junction bases unmatched: 13. Germline V gene data show CDR1 as LNHDA and CDR2 as SQIVND (reference sequence).

This clonotype was counted ten times or more. The J gene is TRBJ1-1, the V gene TRBV3-1; D unresolved. V was cut by 6 bases and J by 0 bases, with 11 bases left in between. The length of the CDR3 is 14 residues. Germline CDR1 and CDR2: LGHDT and YNNKEL (reference sequence). Here the CDR3 reads CASSRRSVNTEAFF. The CDR3 coding sequence is TGTGCCAGCAGTCGTCGGTCCGTGAACACTGAAGCTTTCTTT. Filled out from reference TRBV3-1 and TRBJ1-1, the complete variable domain reads DTAVSQTPKYLVTQMGNDKSIKCEQNLGHDTMYWYKQDSKKFLKIMFSYNNKELIINETVPNRFSPKSPDKAHLNLHINSLELGDSAVYFCASSRRSVNTEAFFGQGTRLTVV.

This clonotype was counted ten times or more. The chain joins TRBV12-3 or TRBV12-4 to TRBJ1-4; TRBD1 is a possible D gene (5 bases). V was clipped by 4 bases and J by 5 bases, with 11 bases between them. There are 14 residues in the CDR3. CDR3 protein: CASSWGRGNEKLFF. The CDR3, as DNA: TGTGCCAGCAGTTGGGGACGGGGGAATGAAAAACTGTTTTTT.

Points on this clonotype: Given the absence of the conserved phenylalanine or tryptophan at the CDR3 end, a read error is likely. The chain recombines TRBV2 with TRBJ2-7; the match to TRBD1 covers 7 bases. The CDR3 is 11 amino acids. J lost 9 bases, V lost 6 bases, and 5 bases had no gene match. Germline V gene lookup returns CDR1 SNHLY and CDR2 FYNNEI. Here the CDR3 reads CASSPGQLQYY. The CDR3 region has the DNA TGTGCCAGCAGCCCGGGACAGCTGCAGTACTAC.

This clonotype has ten or more counts. V is TRBV7-9 and J is TRBJ2-7; D might be TRBD1 or TRBD2, each matching 5 bases. CDR3 length equals 15 residues. Trimming cost V 4 bases and J 3 bases, with 16 bases left between them. CDR1 SEHNR and CDR2 FQNEAQ come from the germline V gene (reference sequence). This CDR3 is CASSWGADSYYEQYF. Written as DNA, the CDR3 is TGTGCCAGCAGCTGGGGAGCCGACAGCTACTACGAGCAGTACTTC.

In this sample, this clonotype turned up many times. The chain combines TRBV6-5 with TRBJ1-6, with 7 bases aligning to TRBD1. The CDR3 length is 15 residues. Looked up from germline, CDR1 is MNHEY and CDR2 is SVGAGI. The V and J ends lost 5 bases and 7 bases, in that order; junction bases with no gene match: 8. The CDR3 is CASSQLQGLNSPLHF. CDR3 bases: TGTGCCAGCAGTCAACTACAGGGGTTGAATTCACCCCTCCACTTT.